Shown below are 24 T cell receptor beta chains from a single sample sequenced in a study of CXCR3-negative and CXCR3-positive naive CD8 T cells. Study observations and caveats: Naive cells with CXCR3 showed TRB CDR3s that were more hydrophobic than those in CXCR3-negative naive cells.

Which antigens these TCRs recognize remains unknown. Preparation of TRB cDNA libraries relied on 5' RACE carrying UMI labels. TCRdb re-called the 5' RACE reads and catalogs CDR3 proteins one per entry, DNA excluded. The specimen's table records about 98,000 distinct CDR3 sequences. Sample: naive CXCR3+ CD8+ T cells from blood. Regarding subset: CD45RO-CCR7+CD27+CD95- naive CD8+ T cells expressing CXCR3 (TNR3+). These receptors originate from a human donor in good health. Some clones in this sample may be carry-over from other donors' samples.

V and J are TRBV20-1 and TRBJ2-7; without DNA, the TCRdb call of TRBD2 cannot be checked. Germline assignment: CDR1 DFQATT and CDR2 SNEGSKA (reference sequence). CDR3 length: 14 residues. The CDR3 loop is CSARPLAGGHEQYF.

The CDR3 reads CASRQQGAPNYGYTF. This chain links TRBV2 with TRBJ1-2; lacking DNA, the TRBD1 call made by TCRdb goes unchecked. Germline values: CDR1 SNHLY, CDR2 FYNNEI. The CDR3 totals 15 residues.

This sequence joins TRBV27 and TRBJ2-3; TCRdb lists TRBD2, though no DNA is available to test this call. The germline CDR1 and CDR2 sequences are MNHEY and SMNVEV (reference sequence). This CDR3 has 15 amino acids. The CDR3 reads CASSPTGGLGDTQYF.

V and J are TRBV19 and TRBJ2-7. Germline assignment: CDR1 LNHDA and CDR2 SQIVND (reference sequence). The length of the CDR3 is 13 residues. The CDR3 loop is CASSIVPDYEQYF.

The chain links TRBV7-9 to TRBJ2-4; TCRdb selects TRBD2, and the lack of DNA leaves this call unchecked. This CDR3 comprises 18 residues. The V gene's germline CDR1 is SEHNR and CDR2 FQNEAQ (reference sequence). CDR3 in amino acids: CASSLRAGTLLAKNIQYF.

The CDR3 sequence is CASSQPGKSSYNEQFF. This chain connects TRBV4-1 to TRBJ2-1; TCRdb reports TRBD1, a call that lacks DNA to check it against. The CDR3 runs 16 residues. Per the germline V gene, CDR1 is MGHRA and CDR2 is YSYEKL.

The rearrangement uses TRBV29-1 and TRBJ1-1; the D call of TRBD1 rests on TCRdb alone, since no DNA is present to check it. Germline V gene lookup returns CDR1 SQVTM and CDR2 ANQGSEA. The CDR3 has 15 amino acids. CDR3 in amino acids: CSGNEDRGRNTEAFF. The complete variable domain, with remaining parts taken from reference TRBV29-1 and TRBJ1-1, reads SAVISQKPSRDICQRGTSLTIQCQVDSQVTMMFWYRQQPGQSLTLIATANQGSEATYESGFVIDKFPISRPNLTFSTLTVSNMSPEDSSIYLCSGNEDRGRNTEAFFGQGTRLTVV.

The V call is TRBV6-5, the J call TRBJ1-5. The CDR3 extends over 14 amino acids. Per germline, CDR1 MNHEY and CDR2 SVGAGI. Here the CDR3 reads CASSYTDSNQPQHF.

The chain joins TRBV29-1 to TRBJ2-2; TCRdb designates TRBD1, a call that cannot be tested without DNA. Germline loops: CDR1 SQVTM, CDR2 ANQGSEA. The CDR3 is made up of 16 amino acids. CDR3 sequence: CSVVETGTSNTGELFF.

The CDR3 sequence: CATQGGYPYEQYF. The chain is built from TRBV2 and TRBJ2-7; the TRBD1 assignment by TCRdb is unverifiable without DNA. Germline lookup yields CDR1 SNHLY and CDR2 FYNNEI. This CDR3 is 13 amino acids long.

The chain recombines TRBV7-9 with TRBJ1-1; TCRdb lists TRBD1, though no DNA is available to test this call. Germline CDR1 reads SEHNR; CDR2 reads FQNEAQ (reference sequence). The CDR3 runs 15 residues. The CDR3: CASSQQGPQDTEAFF.

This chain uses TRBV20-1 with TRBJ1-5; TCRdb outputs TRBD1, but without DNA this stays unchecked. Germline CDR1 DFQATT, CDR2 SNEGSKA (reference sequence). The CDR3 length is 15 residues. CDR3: CSARDPTGKGQPQHF.

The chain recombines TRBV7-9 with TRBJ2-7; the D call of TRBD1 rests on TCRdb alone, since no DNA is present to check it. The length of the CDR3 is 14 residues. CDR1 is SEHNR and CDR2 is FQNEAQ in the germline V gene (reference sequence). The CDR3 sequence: CASSNREAYYEQYF.

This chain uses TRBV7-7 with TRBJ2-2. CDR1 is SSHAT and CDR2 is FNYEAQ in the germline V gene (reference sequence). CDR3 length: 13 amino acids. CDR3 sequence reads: CAAASGSTGELFF.

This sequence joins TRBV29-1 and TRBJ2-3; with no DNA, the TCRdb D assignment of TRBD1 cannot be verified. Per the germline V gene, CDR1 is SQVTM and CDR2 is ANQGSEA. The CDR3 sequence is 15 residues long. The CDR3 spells CSVDSIDRGEDTQYF.

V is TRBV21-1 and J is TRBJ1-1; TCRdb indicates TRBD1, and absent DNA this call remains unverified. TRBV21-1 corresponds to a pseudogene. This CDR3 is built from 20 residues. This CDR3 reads CASSNHLPDRDSLMNTEAFF.

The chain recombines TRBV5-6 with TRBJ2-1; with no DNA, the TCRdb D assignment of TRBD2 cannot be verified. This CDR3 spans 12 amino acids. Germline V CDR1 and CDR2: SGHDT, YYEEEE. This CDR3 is CASSFGSGEQFF.

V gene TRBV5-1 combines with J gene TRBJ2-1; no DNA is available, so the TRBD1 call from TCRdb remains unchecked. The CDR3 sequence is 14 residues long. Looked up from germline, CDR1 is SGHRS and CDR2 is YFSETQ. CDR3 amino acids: CASSFAGQSNEQFF.

CDR3 sequence reads: CASSPGQGQPQHF. The V call is TRBV5-1, the J call TRBJ1-5; checking the TCRdb D call of TRBD1 is not possible without DNA. There are 13 residues in the CDR3. Germline loops: CDR1 SGHRS, CDR2 YFSETQ. Based on the CDR3 plus reference TRBV5-1 and TRBJ1-5, the full variable domain is KAGVTQTPRYLIKTRGQQVTLSCSPISGHRSVSWYQQTPGQGLQFLFEYFSETQRNKGNFPGRFSGRQFSNSRSEMNVSTLELGDSALYLCASSPGQGQPQHFGDGTRLSIL.

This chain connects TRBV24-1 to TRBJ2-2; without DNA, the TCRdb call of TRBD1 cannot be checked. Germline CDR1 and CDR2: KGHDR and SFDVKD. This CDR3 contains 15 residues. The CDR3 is CATSDLRQGAGELFF.

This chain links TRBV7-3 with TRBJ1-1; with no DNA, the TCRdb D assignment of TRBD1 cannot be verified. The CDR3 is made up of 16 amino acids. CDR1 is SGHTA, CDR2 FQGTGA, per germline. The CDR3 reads CASSLTGDGFNTEAFF.

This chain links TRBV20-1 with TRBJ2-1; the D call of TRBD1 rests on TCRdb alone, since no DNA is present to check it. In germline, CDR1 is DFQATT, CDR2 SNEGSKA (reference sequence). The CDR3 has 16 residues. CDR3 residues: CSARDLAGGPGHEQFF.

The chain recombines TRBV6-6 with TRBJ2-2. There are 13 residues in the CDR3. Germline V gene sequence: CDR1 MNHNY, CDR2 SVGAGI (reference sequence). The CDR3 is CASSNIRTGELFF.

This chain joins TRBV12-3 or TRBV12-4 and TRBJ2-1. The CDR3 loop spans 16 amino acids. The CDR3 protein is CASSLSGRTSYNEQFF.